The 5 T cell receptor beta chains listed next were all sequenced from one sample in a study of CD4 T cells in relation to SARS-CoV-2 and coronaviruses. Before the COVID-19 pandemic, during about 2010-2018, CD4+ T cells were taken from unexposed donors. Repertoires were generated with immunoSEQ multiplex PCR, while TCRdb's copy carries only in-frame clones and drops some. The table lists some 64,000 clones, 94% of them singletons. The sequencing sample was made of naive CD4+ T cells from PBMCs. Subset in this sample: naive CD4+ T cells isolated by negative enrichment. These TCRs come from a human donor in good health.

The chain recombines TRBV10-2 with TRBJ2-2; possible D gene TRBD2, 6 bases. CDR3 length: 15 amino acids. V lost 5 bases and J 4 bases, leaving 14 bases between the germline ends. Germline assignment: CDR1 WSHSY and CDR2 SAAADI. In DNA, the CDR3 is TGCGCCAGCAGTTCCTCCTGGGGAGGCACCGGGGAGCTGTTTTTT. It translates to CASSSSWGGTGELFF.

This CDR3 reads CASSVDREAAFF. In DNA, the CDR3 is TGCGCCAGCAGCGTCGATAGGGAGGCAGCTTTCTTT. This rearrangement joins TRBV5-1 to TRBJ1-1; D gene unclear. This CDR3 has 12 amino acids. CDR1 is SGHRS and CDR2 is YFSETQ in the germline V gene. Trimming pared 4 bases from V and 10 bases from J, leaving 14 bases between.

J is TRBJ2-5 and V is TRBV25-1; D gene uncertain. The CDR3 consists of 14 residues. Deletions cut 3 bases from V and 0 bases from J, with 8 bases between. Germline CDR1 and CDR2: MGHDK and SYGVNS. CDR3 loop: CASSEASYQETQYF. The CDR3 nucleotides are TGTGCCAGCAGTGAGGCCTCCTACCAAGAGACCCAGTACTTC.

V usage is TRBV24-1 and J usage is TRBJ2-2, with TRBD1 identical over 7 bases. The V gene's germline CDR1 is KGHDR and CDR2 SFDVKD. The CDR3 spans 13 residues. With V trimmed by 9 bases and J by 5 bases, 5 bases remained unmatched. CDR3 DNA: TGTGCCACCGCCCCAGGGGGAACCGGGGAGCTGTTTTTT. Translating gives CATAPGGTGELFF.

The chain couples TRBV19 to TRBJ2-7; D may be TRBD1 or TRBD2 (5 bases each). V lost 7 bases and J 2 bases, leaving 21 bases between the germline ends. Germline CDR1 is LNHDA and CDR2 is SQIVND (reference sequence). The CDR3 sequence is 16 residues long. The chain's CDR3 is CASKRGVGSSAYEQYF. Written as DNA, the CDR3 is TGTGCCAGTAAGAGGGGCGTCGGGTCCTCCGCCTACGAGCAGTACTTC.